The clone carrying this T cell receptor beta chain has a handful of counts. The data are from a study of beta chain features in type 1 diabetes. About the study: Cell yields, gender and age were comparable in patients and healthy donors.

CD45RO/CCR7/CD25/CD127/CD95/CD27 sorting isolated CD4+ naive, central memory, regulatory and stem cell-like memory cells. Expressed TCRB transcripts were sequenced because the isolated RNA had all been reverse transcribed beforehand. Profiled with immunoSEQ multiplex PCR; TCRdb holds only in-frame clones, not every one. This sample carries 250,000 to 350,000 clones, about 11% of them seen once, and the ten largest clones take just over 0.015%. The CDR3 extends over 13 amino acids. Between the trimmed V and J ends, which lost 7 bases and 2 bases, there was a span of 12 bases. The germline gives CDR1 SNHLY, CDR2 FYNNEI.

The sequencing sample was made of naive CD4+ T cells from blood. This TCR was recovered from a woman younger than 45 in good health. The chain carries TRBV2 and TRBJ2-7; D may be TRBD2 (5 bases). The CDR3 DNA sequence: TGTGCCAGCACCGGGGATTCGGCCTACGAGCAGTACTTC. The encoded protein is CASTGDSAYEQYF. Filled out from reference TRBV2 and TRBJ2-7, the complete variable domain reads EPEVTQTPSHQVTQMGQEVILRCVPISNHLYFYWYRQILGQKVEFLVSFYNNEISEKSEIFDDQFSVERPDGSNFTLKIRSTKLEDSAMYFCASTGDSAYEQYFGPGTRLTVT.